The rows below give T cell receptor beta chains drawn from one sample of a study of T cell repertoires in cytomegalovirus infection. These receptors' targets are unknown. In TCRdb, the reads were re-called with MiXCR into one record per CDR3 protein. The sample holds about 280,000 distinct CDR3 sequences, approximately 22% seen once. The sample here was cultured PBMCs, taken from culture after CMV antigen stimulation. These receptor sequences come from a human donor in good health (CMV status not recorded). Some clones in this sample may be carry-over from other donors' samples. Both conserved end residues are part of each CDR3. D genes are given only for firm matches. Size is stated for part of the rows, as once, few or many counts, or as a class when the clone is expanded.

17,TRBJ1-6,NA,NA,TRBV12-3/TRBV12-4,CASSLSQGSSYNSPLHF,TGTGCCAGCAGTTTAAGTCAGGGGAGCTCCTATAATTCACCCCTCCACTTT
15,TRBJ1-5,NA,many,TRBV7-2,CASSLGLPGRESQHF,TGTGCCAGCAGCTTAGGCCTCCCGGGCCGGGAATCCCAGCATTTT
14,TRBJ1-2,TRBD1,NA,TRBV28,CASSAYRGFYGYTF,TGTGCCAGCAGTGCCTACAGGGGCTTCTATGGCTACACCTTC
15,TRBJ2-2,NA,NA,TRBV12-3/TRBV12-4,CASSFGQPYTGELFF,TGTGCCAGCAGTTTTGGTCAGCCTTACACCGGGGAGCTGTTTTTT
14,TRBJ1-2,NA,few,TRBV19,CASSPWAANYGYTF,TGTGCCAGTAGTCCTTGGGCCGCTAACTATGGCTACACCTTC
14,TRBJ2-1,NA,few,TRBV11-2,CASSFSPGQDEQFF,TGTGCCAGCAGCTTTTCGCCCGGGCAGGATGAGCAGTTCTTC
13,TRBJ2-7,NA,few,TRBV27,CASRDLNVYEQYF,TGTGCCAGCAGAGATCTGAATGTCTACGAGCAGTACTTC
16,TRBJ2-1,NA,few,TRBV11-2,CASSPGLRHSYNEQFF,TGTGCCAGCAGCCCAGGTCTTCGACACTCTTACAATGAGCAGTTCTTC
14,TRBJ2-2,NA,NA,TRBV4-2,CASSQDLSTGELFF,TGTGCCAGCAGCCAAGATTTGTCAACCGGGGAGCTGTTTTTT
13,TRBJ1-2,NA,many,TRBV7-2,CASSLEVLNGYTF,TGTGCCAGCAGCTTAGAGGTCCTAAATGGCTACACCTTC
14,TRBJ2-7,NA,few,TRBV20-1,CSAPDLADPYEQYF,TGCAGTGCCCCCGACTTAGCGGACCCCTACGAGCAGTACTTC
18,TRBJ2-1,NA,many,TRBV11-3,CASSLDQGGTSSLNEQFF,TGTGCCAGCAGCTTAGACCAGGGGGGGACTAGTAGCCTCAATGAGCAGTTCTTC
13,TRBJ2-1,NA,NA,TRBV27,CASSLGRYNEQFF,TGTGCCAGCAGTTTGGGCCGATACAATGAGCAGTTCTTC
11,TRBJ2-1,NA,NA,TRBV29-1,CSVGRTNEQFF,TGCAGCGTAGGGCGGACCAATGAGCAGTTCTTC
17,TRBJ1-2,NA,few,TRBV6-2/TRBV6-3,CASSYPGQRLRNYGYTF,TGTGCCAGCAGTTACCCGGGACAAAGATTGAGAAACTATGGCTACACCTTC
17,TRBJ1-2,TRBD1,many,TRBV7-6,CASSLGQGALGDYGYTF,TGTGCCAGCAGCCTGGGACAGGGGGCGCTGGGCGACTATGGCTACACCTTC
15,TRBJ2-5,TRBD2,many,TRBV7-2,CASSWLAGRGETQYF,TGTGCCAGCAGCTGGCTAGCGGGACGGGGGGAGACCCAGTACTTC
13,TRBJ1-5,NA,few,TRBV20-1,CSALRREDQPQHF,TGCAGTGCTTTACGACGGGAGGATCAGCCCCAGCATTTT
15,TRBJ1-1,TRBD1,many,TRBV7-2,CASSLKTGRNTEAFF,TGTGCCAGCAGCTTAAAGACAGGGAGGAACACTGAAGCTTTCTTT
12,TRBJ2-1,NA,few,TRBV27,CASKGGHNEQFF,TGTGCCAGCAAGGGGGGACACAATGAGCAGTTCTTC
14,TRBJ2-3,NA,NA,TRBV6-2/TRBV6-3,CASRRRGRTDTQYF,TGTGCCAGCAGGCGACGGGGTAGAACAGATACGCAGTATTTT
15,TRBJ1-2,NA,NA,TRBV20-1,CSASGDGRGTYGYTF,TGCAGTGCTAGTGGGGATGGTCGGGGAACCTATGGCTACACCTTC
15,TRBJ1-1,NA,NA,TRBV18,CASSPRAVRNTEAFF,TGTGCCAGCTCACCACGGGCGGTGAGGAACACTGAAGCTTTCTTT
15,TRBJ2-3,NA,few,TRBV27,CASSPDSQSTDTQYF,TGTGCCAGCAGTCCGGACAGCCAAAGCACAGATACGCAGTATTTT
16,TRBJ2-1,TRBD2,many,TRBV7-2,CASSPSRLAGPGEQFF,TGTGCCAGCAGCCCATCAAGGCTAGCGGGGCCGGGTGAGCAGTTCTTC
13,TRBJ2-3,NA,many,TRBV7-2,CASSPAGTDTQYF,TGTGCCAGCAGCCCCGCGGGCACAGATACGCAGTATTTT
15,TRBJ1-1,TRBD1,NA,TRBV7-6,CASSPRQGPNTEAFF,TGTGCCAGCAGCCCCAGACAGGGGCCGAACACTGAAGCTTTCTTT
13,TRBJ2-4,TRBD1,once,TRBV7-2,CASSPRGSGIQYF,TGTGCCAGCAGCCCCAGGGGGTCGGGCATTCAGTACTTC
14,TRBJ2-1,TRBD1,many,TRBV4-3,CASSQAYRGNEQFF,TGCGCCAGCAGCCAAGCCTACAGGGGGAATGAGCAGTTCTTC
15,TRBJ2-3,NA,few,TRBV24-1,CATSDWGPSTDTQYF,TGTGCCACCAGTGATTGGGGACCTAGCACAGATACGCAGTATTTT
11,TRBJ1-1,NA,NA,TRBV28,CASTMGTEAFF,TGTGCCAGCACGATGGGGACTGAAGCTTTCTTT
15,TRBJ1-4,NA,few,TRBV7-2,CASRASGVGYEKLFF,TGTGCCAGCAGAGCGTCAGGGGTTGGGTATGAAAAACTGTTTTTT